Listed below are T cell receptor beta chains from one sample, sequenced in a study of OX40 agonist ivuxolimab in advanced cancers. Clones were sequenced by immunoSEQ multiplex PCR, and TCRdb holds only the in-frame ones, with some missing. The data contain some 39,000 clones, 75% to 90% of them singletons. The source was CD4+ or CD8+ T cells sorted from blood, collected in a trial of the OX40 agonist ivuxolimab. The receptors stem from an adult with an advanced solid tumor such as melanoma, head and neck, liver or kidney cancer. CDR3s include the opening cysteine and the closing phenylalanine or tryptophan. Fields, in order: V gene, D gene, clone size, J gene, CDR3 protein, CDR3 DNA. D genes are given only for firm matches. The listing skips clone size in some rows; elsewhere it reads once, few, many or a size class.

TRBV9	TRBD2	NA	TRBJ2-3	CASSEALSGRATDTQYF	TGTGCCAGCAGCGAGGCCCTCTCCGGGAGGGCCACAGATACGCAGTATTTT
TRBV20-1	NA	NA	TRBJ1-4	CSARVDEKLFF	TGCAGTGCTAGAGTTGATGAAAAACTGTTTTTT
TRBV5-4	NA	NA	TRBJ2-1	CASIPGGIARGVLYNEQFF	TGTGCCAGCATCCCAGGGGGAATAGCGCGGGGGGTACTCTACAATGAGCAGTTCTTC
TRBV5-6	TRBD1	NA	TRBJ2-7	CASSLAGVTGGGEQYF	TGTGCCAGCAGCTTGGCGGGCGTGACAGGGGGCGGGGAGCAGTACTTC
TRBV7-9	NA	NA	TRBJ2-3	CASSRDTDTQYF	TGTGCCAGCAGCCGGGACACAGATACGCAGTATTTT
TRBV19	TRBD2	NA	TRBJ2-5	CASSRGLAGMETQYF	TGTGCCAGTAGTCGAGGACTAGCGGGAATGGAGACCCAGTACTTC
TRBV30	NA	NA	TRBJ1-5	CAGGEGPGPQHF	TGTGCCGGGGGGGAAGGCCCAGGGCCCCAGCATTTT
TRBV9	TRBD1	NA	TRBJ1-2	CASTPQGVRVENYGYTF	TGTGCCAGCACACCGCAGGGGGTCAGGGTGGAGAACTATGGCTACACCTTC
TRBV19	TRBD1	NA	TRBJ1-5	CASQRDRPNQPQHF	TGTGCCAGCCAAAGGGACAGACCTAATCAGCCCCAGCATTTT
TRBV28	NA	NA	TRBJ1-2	CASSFTPGGLVVYGYTF	TGTGCCAGCAGTTTCACCCCCGGGGGCCTGGTTGTCTATGGCTACACCTTC
TRBV5-4	NA	NA	TRBJ2-1	CASSLDGNEQFF	TGTGCCAGCAGCTTGGATGGCAATGAGCAGTTCTTC
TRBV5-1	NA	NA	TRBJ1-2	CASSLNSGQPYGYTF	TGCGCCAGCAGCCTGAACTCCGGACAGCCCTATGGCTACACCTTC
TRBV19	NA	NA	TRBJ2-1	CASSSSNEQFF	TGTGCCAGTAGTTCGTCCAATGAGCAGTTCTTC
TRBV7-2	NA	NA	TRBJ1-6	CASSFGPGSPLHF	TGTGCCAGCAGCTTTGGACCGGGCTCACCCCTCCACTTT
TRBV5-1	NA	NA	TRBJ1-4	CASSLAATNEKLFF	TGCGCCAGCAGCTTGGCTGCAACTAATGAAAAACTGTTTTTT
TRBV7-3	TRBD1	NA	TRBJ1-2	CASSATPGQGVAGYTF	TGTGCCAGCAGCGCTACGCCGGGACAGGGGGTGGCTGGCTACACCTTC
TRBV28	NA	NA	TRBJ2-7	CATRGSRSYEQYF	TGTGCCACCAGGGGCAGTCGCTCCTACGAGCAGTACTTC
TRBV5-6	TRBD2	NA	TRBJ2-7	CASSRGAGDTYEQYF	TGTGCCAGCAGCCGTGGGGCGGGAGATACCTACGAGCAGTACTTC
TRBV7-3	NA	NA	TRBJ2-1	CASSDNYNEQFF	TGTGCCAGCTCTGACAACTACAATGAGCAGTTCTTC
TRBV15	NA	once	TRBJ2-6	CATSRDSGSGANVLTF	TGTGCCACCAGCAGAGATTCCGGCTCTGGGGCCAACGTCCTGACTTTC
TRBV5-1	TRBD1	NA	TRBJ2-3	CASRTGGSTDTQYF	TGCGCCAGCAGAACAGGGGGTAGCACAGATACGCAGTATTTT
TRBV5-1	NA	NA	TRBJ1-1	CASSLSAGVNTEAFF	TGCGCCAGCAGCTTGTCTGCAGGGGTGAACACTGAAGCTTTCTTT
TRBV11-2	NA	NA	TRBJ2-7	CASTLQVYPREQYF	TGTGCCAGCACCCTCCAGGTGTACCCCCGCGAGCAGTACTTC
TRBV7-6	NA	once	TRBJ2-2	CASSLELGELFF	TGTGCCAGCAGCTTAGAGTTGGGGGAGCTGTTTTTT
TRBV18	NA	few	TRBJ1-1	CASSPSVYGTEAFF	TGTGCCAGCTCACCCTCGGTTTACGGCACTGAAGCTTTCTTT
TRBV5-4	NA	NA	TRBJ2-1	CASSKGTSEQFF	TGTGCCAGCAGCAAAGGGACCTCCGAGCAGTTCTTC
TRBV5-1	NA	NA	TRBJ2-7	CASSLGVPRSYEQYF	TGCGCCAGCAGCTTAGGGGTCCCCAGATCCTACGAGCAGTACTTC
TRBV11-2	NA	NA	TRBJ2-6	CASSLQGWAGANVLTF	TGTGCCAGCAGCTTACAGGGTTGGGCTGGGGCCAACGTCCTGACTTTC
TRBV30	NA	NA	TRBJ1-4	CAWSTGTQNEKLFF	TGTGCCTGGAGTACCGGGACTCAGAATGAAAAACTGTTTTTT
TRBV2	NA	NA	TRBJ2-2	CASSDRRTGELFF	TGTGCCAGCAGTGATCGGCGGACCGGGGAGCTGTTTTTT
TRBV18	NA	NA	TRBJ1-5	CASSPTAANQPQHF	TGTGCCAGCTCACCAACAGCGGCTAATCAGCCCCAGCATTTT
TRBV2	TRBD1	once	TRBJ1-2	CASGAAGGAYGYTF	TGTGCCAGCGGTGCCGCAGGGGGCGCCTATGGCTACACCTTC
TRBV7-3	NA	NA	TRBJ1-1	CASSLSHNTEAFF	TGTGCCAGCAGCTTATCTCACAACACTGAAGCTTTCTTT
TRBV19	TRBD1	NA	TRBJ2-1	CASSIVGTGPYNEQFF	TGTGCCAGTAGTATTGTCGGGACAGGGCCTTACAATGAGCAGTTCTTC
TRBV5-1	NA	NA	TRBJ2-2	CASSLALGNTGELFF	TGCGCCAGCAGCTTGGCACTGGGTAACACCGGGGAGCTGTTTTTT
TRBV6-5	TRBD1	NA	TRBJ2-3	CATTGQGATDTQYF	TGTGCCACCACTGGACAGGGGGCAACAGATACGCAGTATTTT
TRBV28	TRBD1	NA	TRBJ2-7	CASKLYGTGREQYF	TGTGCCAGCAAGCTGTACGGGACAGGGCGCGAGCAGTACTTC
TRBV19	NA	NA	TRBJ2-5	CASSLTNYETQYF	TGTGCCAGTAGTCTGACAAATTATGAGACCCAGTACTTC
TRBV5-1	TRBD2	NA	TRBJ2-7	CASSLGARESREQYF	TGCGCCAGCAGCTTGGGGGCGCGGGAGTCCCGCGAGCAGTACTTC
TRBV10-3	NA	NA	TRBJ2-2	CAISESTLNGELFF	TGTGCCATCAGTGAGTCGACTCTGAACGGGGAGCTGTTTTTT
TRBV18	TRBD1	NA	TRBJ2-3	CASRLTGLTDTQYF	TGTGCCAGTCGCCTGACAGGGCTCACAGATACGCAGTATTTT
TRBV2	TRBD1	NA	TRBJ1-1	CASSEQAGGEAFF	TGTGCCAGCAGTGAACAGGCAGGGGGGGAAGCTTTCTTT
TRBV19	TRBD1	NA	TRBJ2-5	CATAPGQQETQYF	TGTGCCACCGCCCCGGGACAGCAAGAGACCCAGTACTTC
TRBV5-1	NA	NA	TRBJ1-2	CASSLPADNHYGYTF	TGCGCCAGCAGCCTACCTGCTGATAATCACTATGGCTACACCTTC
TRBV7-9	TRBD2	NA	TRBJ2-1	CASSPSRAGGDNEQFF	TGTGCCAGCAGCCCCTCGAGAGCGGGAGGGGACAATGAGCAGTTCTTC
TRBV7-3	TRBD2	NA	TRBJ2-7	CASSLTGGSYDEQYF	TGTGCCAGCAGCTTAACTGGCGGGAGTTATGACGAGCAGTACTTC
TRBV5-4	TRBD1	NA	TRBJ1-6	CASSPTGRYNSPLHF	TGTGCCAGCAGTCCGACAGGGCGATATAATTCACCCCTCCACTTT
TRBV15	TRBD1	NA	TRBJ2-1	CATSRDSGQSGQGYNEQFF	TGTGCCACCAGCAGAGACTCGGGTCAATCGGGACAGGGTTACAATGAGCAGTTCTTC
TRBV18	NA	NA	TRBJ1-5	CASPDSGNQPQHF	TGTGCCAGTCCGGACAGCGGCAATCAGCCCCAGCATTTT
TRBV7-2	TRBD1	NA	TRBJ2-7	CASSSDRGRGEQYF	TGCGCCAGCAGCTCGGACAGGGGCCGAGGGGAGCAGTACTTC
TRBV5-1	TRBD1	NA	TRBJ1-1	CASCPGQVNTEAFF	TGCGCCAGCTGCCCGGGACAGGTAAATACTGAAGCTTTCTTT
TRBV25-1	NA	NA	TRBJ1-6	CASTLSYNSPLHF	TGTGCCAGCACCCTGAGCTATAATTCACCCCTCCACTTT
TRBV5-4	TRBD2	NA	TRBJ2-7	CASSLGLAGDSYEQYF	TGTGCCAGCAGCCTCGGACTAGCGGGGGACTCCTACGAGCAGTACTTC
TRBV11-2	NA	NA	TRBJ2-7	CASSSPDRSTYEQYF	TGTGCCAGCAGCTCACCCGACAGGTCCACCTACGAGCAGTACTTC
TRBV30	TRBD2	NA	TRBJ2-3	CAWRDLAEGDTQYF	TGTGCCTGGAGGGACCTAGCGGAGGGGGATACGCAGTATTTT
TRBV29-1	NA	NA	TRBJ2-1	CSGVVVHSHEQFF	TGCAGCGGTGTGGTGGTACACAGCCATGAGCAGTTCTTC
TRBV5-4	NA	NA	TRBJ2-1	CASSPPQGRVSYNEQFF	TGTGCCAGCAGCCCACCACAGGGTAGAGTCTCCTACAATGAGCAGTTCTTC